This entry lists 20 T cell receptor beta chains sequenced from one sample in a study of OX40 agonist ivuxolimab in advanced cancers. Measured with immunoSEQ multiplex PCR; TCRdb has only the in-frame clones, and not every one. The sample consists of about 41,000 clones, about 87% of them appearing once. The material was CD4+ or CD8+ T cells sorted from blood, obtained in a trial of the OX40 agonist ivuxolimab. These receptors all stem from an adult with an advanced solid tumor such as melanoma, head and neck, liver or kidney cancer.

The chain is built from TRBV15 and TRBJ2-3, with a weak D call TRBD2 (6 bases). This CDR3 is built from 13 residues. V was clipped by 5 bases and J by 4 bases, with 10 bases between them. CDR1 is LNHNV and CDR2 is YYDKDF in the germline V gene (reference sequence). CDR3 protein: CATSGTLPDTQYF. CDR3 nucleotides: TGTGCCACCAGCGGGACTCTTCCAGATACGCAGTATTTT.

The rearrangement joins TRBV5-3 to TRBJ2-7; D is possibly TRBD2 (5 bases). TRBV5-3 is filed as an ORF, its function uncertain. The V gene lost 2 bases and the J gene lost 5 bases, with 14 bases spanning the gap. The CDR3 runs 14 residues. The CDR3 coding sequence is TGTGCCAGAAGCTTCACTAGTGAAGCCCACGAGCAGTACTTC. It encodes CARSFTSEAHEQYF.

The CDR3 is CATSRARRSTFF. In DNA, the CDR3 is TGTGCCACCAGCAGGGCCCGGCGCAGCACTTTCTTT. The genes are TRBV15 and TRBJ1-1; no firm D call. The CDR3 runs to 12 residues. Germline V gives CDR1 LNHNV, CDR2 YYDKDF (reference sequence). V lost 3 bases, J lost 12 bases, and 14 bases lay in between.

V is TRBV6-5 and J is TRBJ1-5; D is undetermined. Trimming removed 7 bases at V and 0 bases at J, with 7 bases between. The CDR3 length is 13 residues. Per germline, CDR1 MNHEY and CDR2 SVGAGI. CDR3 coding DNA: TGTGCCAGCACAACAAGTAGCAATCAGCCCCAGCATTTT. Amino acids: CASTTSSNQPQHF.

The CDR3 DNA sequence: TGTGCCAGCAGCTTGGAGCAGGGGGGAAGACAGCCCCAGCATTTT. Its protein is CASSLEQGGRQPQHF. The chain combines TRBV11-2 with TRBJ1-5, with 7 bases fitting TRBD1. Trimming at V came to 3 bases and at J to 7 bases, leaving 9 bases not matched to a gene. The CDR3 covers 15 residues. Germline CDR1 reads SGHAT; CDR2 reads FQNNGV.

The chain carries TRBV6-5 and TRBJ2-5; 8 bases line up with TRBD1. The CDR3 loop spans 15 amino acids. The ends lost 3 bases at V and 5 bases at J; junction bases unmatched: 8. Per the germline V gene, CDR1 is MNHEY and CDR2 is SVGAGI. The CDR3, as DNA: TGTGCCAGCAGTTATATCGGACAGGGCTGGGAGACCCAGTACTTC. This translates into CASSYIGQGWETQYF.

The rearrangement uses TRBV11-3 and TRBJ2-1; maybe TRBD1 (5 bases). The CDR3 spans 12 residues. Per germline, CDR1 SGHNT and CDR2 YENEEA. Deletions cut 7 bases from V and 6 bases from J, with 10 bases between. CDR3 sequence reads: CASNQGVNEQFF. The CDR3 DNA follows: TGTGCCAGCAACCAGGGTGTCAATGAGCAGTTCTTC. Based on the CDR3 plus reference TRBV11-3 and TRBJ2-1, the full variable domain is EAGVVQSPRYKIIEKKQPVAFWCNPISGHNTLYWYLQNLGQGPELLIRYENEEAVDDSQLPKDRFSAERLKGVDSTLKIQPAELGDSAVYLCASNQGVNEQFFGPGTRLTVL.

The chain has TRBV6-5 and TRBJ2-2; 11 bases map to TRBD1. Germline V gives CDR1 MNHEY, CDR2 SVGAGI. This CDR3 contains 15 residues. V shed 7 bases, J shed 4 bases, and the junction held 5 bases outside the gene matches. The CDR3 protein is CASKYGTGGTGELFF. In DNA form, the CDR3 reads TGTGCCAGCAAATACGGGACAGGGGGCACCGGGGAGCTGTTTTTT.

The chain joins TRBV27 to TRBJ1-2; 9 bases agree with TRBD1. Germline CDR1 MNHEY, CDR2 SMNVEV (reference sequence). Germline trimming cut 3 bases from V and 5 bases from J; bases unmatched to any gene: 4. The CDR3 is 14 residues long. The CDR3 DNA sequence: TGTGCCAGCAGTTTGGACAGGGGCCGTTATGGCTACACCTTC. Protein sequence: CASSLDRGRYGYTF.

The chain has TRBV11-2 and TRBJ1-4; possibly TRBD1 for D (6 bases). Per the germline V gene, CDR1 is SGHAT and CDR2 is FQNNGV. The V end was cut by 0 bases, the J end by 13 bases, with 15 bases between. The CDR3 loop spans 14 amino acids. CDR3 region: CASSLDHGPRGLFF. The CDR3 DNA is TGTGCCAGCAGCTTAGATCATGGCCCCAGGGGACTGTTTTTT.

The CDR3 spells CASSLVRAGGFYNEQFF. CDR3 in DNA: TGTGCCAGCAGCTTGGTGCGGGCGGGAGGGTTCTACAATGAGCAGTTCTTC. The chain links TRBV5-6 to TRBJ2-1; 9 nucleotides agree with TRBD2. CDR3 size: 17 residues. Looked up from germline, CDR1 is SGHDT and CDR2 is YYEEEE. With V trimmed by 0 bases and J by 3 bases, 7 bases remained unmatched.

The chain has TRBV5-6 and TRBJ2-7, with 7 nucleotides matching TRBD2. Germline lookup yields CDR1 SGHDT and CDR2 YYEEEE. This CDR3 is 14 amino acids long. J gave up 7 bases and V 4 bases, and 11 bases lay outside the gene matches. The CDR3 nucleotides read TGTGCCAGCAGCCTTGGACTAGATTCGGGTGAGCAGTACTTC. Its translation is CASSLGLDSGEQYF.

The CDR3 here is CASSLAREQYF. CDR3 coding DNA: TGTGCCAGCAGCTTAGCGAGAGAGCAGTACTTC. The chain couples TRBV7-2 to TRBJ2-7, with no clear D. Germline V lookup: CDR1 SGHTA, CDR2 FQGNSA. The germline V and J ends were trimmed by 0 bases and 7 bases, with 4 bases remaining between them. This CDR3 is built from 11 residues.

This chain joins TRBV6-6 and TRBJ1-2; no reliable D call. CDR3 length equals 11 residues. Germline V gene data show CDR1 as MNHNY and CDR2 as SVGAGI (reference sequence). V was cut by 8 bases and J by 9 bases, with 13 bases left in between. The DNA for the CDR3 is TGTGCCAGCGAGGACGGCAGACGCTACACCTTC. Protein sequence: CASEDGRRYTF.

The chain links TRBV9 to TRBJ2-1, with D possibly matching TRBD1 (6 bases). Germline loops: CDR1 SGDLS, CDR2 YYNGEE. CDR3 size: 15 residues. Trimming stripped 3 bases from V and 0 bases from J, with 10 bases between. CDR3 sequence: CASSDRDTSYNEQFF. The DNA for the CDR3 is TGTGCCAGCAGCGACCGGGACACCTCCTACAATGAGCAGTTCTTC. The variable domain in full, completed from reference TRBV9 and TRBJ2-1, reads DSGVTQTPKHLITATGQRVTLRCSPRSGDLSVYWYQQSLDQGLQFLIQYYNGEERAKGNILERFSAQQFPDLHSELNLSSLELGDSALYFCASSDRDTSYNEQFFGPGTRLTVL.

The chain couples TRBV5-6 to TRBJ1-4; D unresolved. Trimming removed 7 bases at V and 4 bases at J, with 11 bases between. The CDR3 runs 13 residues. Germline V CDR1 and CDR2: SGHDT, YYEEEE. This chain's CDR3 is CASGSTVNEKLFF. Written as DNA, the CDR3 is TGTGCCAGCGGCAGCACCGTTAATGAAAAACTGTTTTTT.

The gene calls are TRBV15 and TRBJ2-2, with no clear D. V was shortened by 0 bases and J by 7 bases, with 9 bases between the two germline ends. The germline V gene encodes CDR1 LNHNV and CDR2 YYDKDF (reference sequence). This CDR3 comprises 14 residues. The CDR3 DNA sequence: TGTGCCACCAGCAGAGATTTTATAAGCGGGGAGCTGTTTTTT. Protein product: CATSRDFISGELFF.

The chain has TRBV28 and TRBJ1-1; no definite D call. Germline CDR1 MDHEN, CDR2 SYDVKM. The length of the CDR3 is 12 residues. V was cut by 3 bases and J by 7 bases, with 9 bases left in between. This chain's CDR3 is CASSLSQLEAFF. In nucleotides, the CDR3 is TGTGCCAGCAGTTTGAGCCAGCTTGAAGCTTTCTTT.

This chain uses TRBV5-1 with TRBJ1-1; TRBD1 might be the D (6 bases). Trimming cost V 2 bases and J 5 bases, with 22 bases left between them. In germline, CDR1 is SGHRS, CDR2 YFSETQ. This CDR3 has 17 residues. In DNA form, the CDR3 reads TGCGCCAGCAGCTTCTTGACGGGACACTCACTTGGGACTGAAGCTTTCTTT. Translated, it gives CASSFLTGHSLGTEAFF.

The chain combines TRBV11-2 with TRBJ2-3, with D possibly being TRBD1 (5 bases). The length of the CDR3 is 13 residues. Germline CDR1 SGHAT, CDR2 FQNNGV. Trimming shortened V by 4 bases and J by 4 bases, and 9 bases separated the two germline ends. CDR3 residues: CASSYGHADTQYF. For the CDR3, the DNA is TGTGCCAGCAGCTACGGACACGCAGATACGCAGTATTTT. The variable domain in full, completed from reference TRBV11-2 and TRBJ2-3, reads EAGVAQSPRYKIIEKRQSVAFWCNPISGHATLYWYQQILGQGPKLLIQFQNNGVVDDSQLPKDRFSAERLKGVDSTLKIQPAKLEDSAVYLCASSYGHADTQYFGPGTRLTVL.